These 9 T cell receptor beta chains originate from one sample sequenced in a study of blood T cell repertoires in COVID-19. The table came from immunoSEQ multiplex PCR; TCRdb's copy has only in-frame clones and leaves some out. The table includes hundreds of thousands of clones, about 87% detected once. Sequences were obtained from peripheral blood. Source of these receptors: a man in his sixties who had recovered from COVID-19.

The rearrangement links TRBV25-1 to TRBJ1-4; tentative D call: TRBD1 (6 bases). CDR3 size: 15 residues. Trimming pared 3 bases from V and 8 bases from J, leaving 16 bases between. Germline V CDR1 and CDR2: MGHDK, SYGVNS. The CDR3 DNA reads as TGTGCCAGCAGTGACTCCAGGGGTTTAGGAGAAAAACTGTTTTTT. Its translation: CASSDSRGLGEKLFF.

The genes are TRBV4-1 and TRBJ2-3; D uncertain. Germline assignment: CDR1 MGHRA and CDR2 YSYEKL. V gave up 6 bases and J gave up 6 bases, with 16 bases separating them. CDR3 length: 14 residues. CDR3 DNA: TGCGCCAGCAGTCCCAGTGGTGACTCGGATACGCAGTATTTT. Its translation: CASSPSGDSDTQYF.

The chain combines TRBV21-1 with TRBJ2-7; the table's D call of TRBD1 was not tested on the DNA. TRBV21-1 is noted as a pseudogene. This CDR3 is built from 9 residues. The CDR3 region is CASSERRGF. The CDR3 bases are TGTGCCAGCAGCGAGAGAAGGGGGTTC.

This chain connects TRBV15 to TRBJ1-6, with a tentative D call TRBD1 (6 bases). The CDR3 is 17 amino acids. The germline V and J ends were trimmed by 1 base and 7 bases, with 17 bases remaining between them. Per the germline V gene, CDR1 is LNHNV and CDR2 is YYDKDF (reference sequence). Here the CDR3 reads CATSRGGGRNQNSPLHF. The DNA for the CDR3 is TGTGCCACCAGCAGAGGAGGGGGTCGCAACCAAAATTCACCCCTCCACTTT.

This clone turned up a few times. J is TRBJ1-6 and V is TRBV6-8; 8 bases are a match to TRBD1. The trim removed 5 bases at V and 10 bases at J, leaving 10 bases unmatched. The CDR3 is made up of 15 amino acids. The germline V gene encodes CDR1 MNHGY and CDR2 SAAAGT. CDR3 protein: CASSTTGTGLSPLHF. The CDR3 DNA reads TGTGCCAGCAGTACGACCGGGACAGGTCTGTCACCCCTCCACTTT.

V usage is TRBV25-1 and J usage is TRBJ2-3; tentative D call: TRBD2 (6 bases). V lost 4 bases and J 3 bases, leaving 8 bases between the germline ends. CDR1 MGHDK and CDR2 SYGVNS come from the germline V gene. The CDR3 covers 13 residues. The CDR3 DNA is TGTGCCAGCAGTGCCGCGGGAACAGATACGCAGTATTTT. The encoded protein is CASSAAGTDTQYF.

The CDR3 region is CASSHGGSGSDEQFF. The CDR3 DNA reads TGTGCCAGCAGCCACGGGGGATCAGGATCCGATGAGCAGTTCTTC. The chain carries TRBV6-4 and TRBJ2-1; D may be TRBD2 (6 bases). This CDR3 spans 15 amino acids. Germline CDR1 MRHNA, CDR2 SNTAGT. V dropped 6 bases and J dropped 8 bases, with 20 bases sitting between them.

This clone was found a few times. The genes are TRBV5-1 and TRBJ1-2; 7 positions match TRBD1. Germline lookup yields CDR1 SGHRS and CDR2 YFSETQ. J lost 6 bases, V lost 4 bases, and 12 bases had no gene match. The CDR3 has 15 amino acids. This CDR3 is CASSLRPGTVDGYTF. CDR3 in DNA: TGCGCCAGCAGCCTGAGGCCCGGGACAGTCGATGGCTACACCTTC. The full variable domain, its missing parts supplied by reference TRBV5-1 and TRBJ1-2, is KAGVTQTPRYLIKTRGQQVTLSCSPISGHRSVSWYQQTPGQGLQFLFEYFSETQRNKGNFPGRFSGRQFSNSRSEMNVSTLELGDSALYLCASSLRPGTVDGYTFGSGTRLTVV.

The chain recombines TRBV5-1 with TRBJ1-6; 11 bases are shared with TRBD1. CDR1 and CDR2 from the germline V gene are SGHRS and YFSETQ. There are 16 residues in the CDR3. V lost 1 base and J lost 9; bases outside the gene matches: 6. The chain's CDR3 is CASSLPPGTGGSPLHF. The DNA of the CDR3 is TGCGCCAGCAGCTTGCCACCAGGGACAGGGGGTTCACCCCTCCACTTT.